This TCR beta chain is from a study of blood T cells in healthy people across ages. A second roughly 7 to 11 cycle PCR used barcoded and J-beta primers. In TCRdb, the 5' RACE reads were re-called with MiXCR into one record per CDR3 protein. Of 800,000 to 900,000 distinct CDR3 sequences listed, around two thirds are singletons. The V end lost 3 bases, the J end lost 4 bases, and 23 bases lay between the germline ends. The germline V gene encodes CDR1 SGHDT and CDR2 YYEEEE. This CDR3 spans 18 amino acids. The sequenced sample was blood. The chain uses TRBV5-6 and TRBJ2-1; D is ambiguous. This clonotype was sampled from a man aged 30-40 years in good health. CDR3 nucleotide sequence: TGTGCCAGCAGCTCCAAACTTACGACAAAAGGTAAGTACAATGAGCAGTTCTTC. Amino acid sequence: CASSSKLTTKGKYNEQFF.